These T cell receptor beta chains were read from a single sample in a study of shared T cell receptors in the human thymus. The protocol was immunoSEQ multiplex PCR, while the TCRdb copy is restricted to in-frame clones and leaves out a portion. The sample includes about 500,000 clones, 75% to 85% of them seen just once. These data are also associated with another study on human thymus T cells.

Material for sequencing was thymocytes. The source of these receptors is a boy in the first two years of life with a congenital heart defect. CDR3s include the opening cysteine and the closing phenylalanine or tryptophan. D genes are given only for firm matches. Clone size is shown for a subset of rows, as once, few, many or a class of expanded clone.

TRBV25-1	-	TRBJ2-3	TRBD2	TGTGCCAGCAGTGGCCGGACTAGCGAGATATACACAGATACGCAGTATTTT	CASSGRTSEIYTDTQYF
TRBV28	-	TRBJ1-2	-	TGTGCCAGCAGGTCCCCCGGCGGCTATGGCTACACCTTC	CASRSPGGYGYTF
TRBV28	-	TRBJ1-3	-	TGTGCCAGCAGTTTTCAGGGTCGGTCCCCCCGCCCCGCAATGTGGGACACCATATATTTT	CASSFQGRSPRPAMWDTIYF
TRBV12-5	-	TRBJ2-1	TRBD2	TGTGCTAGTGGGGGACTAGCGGGAGGGAATGAGCAGTTCTTC	CASGGLAGGNEQFF
TRBV4-1	-	TRBJ1-2	-	TGCGCCAGCAGCCAAGATAGCCAGAGAGGAAACTATGGCTACACCTTC	CASSQDSQRGNYGYTF
TRBV10-3	-	TRBJ2-5	-	TGTGCCATCAGTGAAGGGTTCGGCTCGGGGAAGACCCAGTACTTC	CAISEGFGSGKTQYF
TRBV4-3	-	TRBJ1-1	TRBD1	TGCGCCAGCAGCCAAGACCCCACCGAAGACAGGGAGGTCACTGAAGCTTTCTTT	CASSQDPTEDREVTEAFF
TRBV7-2	-	TRBJ2-7	-	TGTGCCAGCAGCTTAGCGGCCCTCGACGAGCAGTACTTC	CASSLAALDEQYF
TRBV4-3	-	TRBJ2-7	-	TGCGCCAGCAGCCATCGGGGTAAGGAGACAGGAGACCCTTACGAGCAGTACTTC	CASSHRGKETGDPYEQYF
TRBV5-4	-	TRBJ1-2	TRBD1	TGTGCCACAGTGGGGACAGATCACTATGGCTACACCTTC	CATVGTDHYGYTF
TRBV5-8	once	TRBJ1-2	TRBD1	TGTGCCAGCAGCTACCCGACAGGGGCTCTGACGGACTATGGCTACACCTTC	CASSYPTGALTDYGYTF
TRBV5-6	-	TRBJ2-3	TRBD1	TGTGCCAGCAGCGCCGGACAGGGGACAGATACGCAGTATTTT	CASSAGQGTDTQYF
TRBV5-6	-	TRBJ2-7	TRBD1	TGTGCCAGCAGGCCACGGACAGGGGGTTCCTACGAGCAGTACTTC	CASRPRTGGSYEQYF
TRBV7-9	-	TRBJ1-3	-	TGTGCCAGCAGCTTACCCGTGGGGGCGGCTGGAAACACCATATATTTT	CASSLPVGAAGNTIYF
TRBV25-1	-	TRBJ2-1	-	TGTGCCAGCAGTGAAGGAGACAGACCTTACAATGAGCAGTTCTTC	CASSEGDRPYNEQFF
TRBV10-1	-	TRBJ2-3	TRBD2	TGCGCCAGCAGTGAGGGTAGGCGGGAGGGGACAGATACGCAGTATTTT	CASSEGRREGTDTQYF
TRBV5-6	-	TRBJ2-7	-	TGTGCCAGCAGCTTGGGTTTCGGTTCCTACGAGCAGTACTTC	CASSLGFGSYEQYF
TRBV14	-	TRBJ2-7	TRBD2	TGTGCCAGCAGCCCAAGAAAGGCGGGAGGGCCCTACGAGCAGTACTTC	CASSPRKAGGPYEQYF
TRBV29-1	once	TRBJ1-2	TRBD1	TGCAGCGTTGAAGATCCACAGGGGGCGAACTATGGCTACACCTTC	CSVEDPQGANYGYTF
TRBV30	-	TRBJ1-1	-	TGTGCCTGGAGTCTAGGGGGGGACACTGAAGCTTTCTTT	CAWSLGGDTEAFF
TRBV5-1	-	TRBJ1-3	TRBD1	TGCGCCAGACCCCCCGAGGGGCAGGGGGATGGAAACACCATATATTTT	CARPPEGQGDGNTIYF
TRBV30	few	TRBJ2-3	TRBD1	TGTGCCTGGAGTGTAAGGGGGCTAGGGACAGATACGCAGTATTTT	CAWSVRGLGTDTQYF
TRBV10-2	-	TRBJ2-7	TRBD1	TGCGCCAGCACCAGGACAGGGGGGCAAAACCTCTACGAGCAGTACTTC	CASTRTGGQNLYEQYF
TRBV6-1	once	TRBJ1-5	-	TGTGCCAGCAGTGAAGTGGGACAAGAAGGAAATCAGCCCCAGCATTTT	CASSEVGQEGNQPQHF
TRBV28	-	TRBJ1-1	TRBD1	TGTGCCAGCAGTCCCCCTGGGACAGGGATTCCTGAAGCTTTCTTT	CASSPPGTGIPEAFF
TRBV6-5	few	TRBJ1-5	-	TGTGCCAGCAGTTACTCGGGGCAGGGCAATCAGCCCCAGCATTTT	CASSYSGQGNQPQHF
TRBV23-1	-	TRBJ2-7	-	TGCGCCAGCAGTCTCCGGGAGCAGTACTTC	CASSLREQYF
TRBV6-1	-	TRBJ1-5	TRBD1	TGTGCCAGCAGTGAAGCACAAAAGACAGGGGAAGATTTCGGGCAGCCCCAGCATTTT	CASSEAQKTGEDFGQPQHF
TRBV28	-	TRBJ2-7	TRBD2	TGTGCCAGCAGAGGCGCAGCGGGGGAGAGGTACGAGCAGTACTTC	CASRGAAGERYEQYF
TRBV9	-	TRBJ1-4	TRBD1	TGTGCCAGCGGGACAGGGCGGGAAAAACTGTTTTTT	CASGTGREKLFF
TRBV27	-	TRBJ2-3	TRBD1	TGTGCCAGCAGTCCGCAGAGGACAGGGGAGGGAGATACGCAGTATTTT	CASSPQRTGEGDTQYF
TRBV12-5	-	TRBJ2-1	TRBD1	TGTGCTAGTGGTTTCCGGGACAGGGCCTACAATGAGCAGTTCTTC	CASGFRDRAYNEQFF
TRBV19	few	TRBJ2-7	TRBD1	TGTGCCAGTAGTAGTAGGCACGTACAGGGGAGCTCCTACGAGCAGTACTTC	CASSSRHVQGSSYEQYF
TRBV15	-	TRBJ2-7	-	TGTGCCACCAGCAGAGAACCACTTAGGAGGGAGCAGTACTTC	CATSREPLRREQYF
TRBV25-1	-	TRBJ2-3	TRBD2	TGTGCCAGCAGTGTGCGGCTAGCGGGAGGGCCCTTCACAGATACGCAGTATTTT	CASSVRLAGGPFTDTQYF
TRBV7-6	few	TRBJ2-3	TRBD2	TGTGCCAGCAGCTTAGAGGCGGCTAGCGGTAAAGATACGCAGTATTTT	CASSLEAASGKDTQYF
TRBV29-1	-	TRBJ2-1	-	TGCAGCGTTGAAGATCTTCCAGGGTCCTACAATGAGCAGTTCTTC	CSVEDLPGSYNEQFF
TRBV29-1	-	TRBJ1-1	-	TGCAGCGTTGAAGGTAAGGGCCAGGGGTCGGCCACTGAAGCTTTCTTT	CSVEGKGQGSATEAFF
TRBV4-3	-	TRBJ2-3	-	TGCGCCAGCAGCCAAGAACCTCTCCGAACCTGGGGCCTAAGCACAGATACGCAGTATTTT	CASSQEPLRTWGLSTDTQYF
TRBV4-2	-	TRBJ2-7	-	TGTGCCAGCAGCCAAGATAGCCTGGAGGGGGGGTCGGACGAGCAGTACTTC	CASSQDSLEGGSDEQYF
TRBV6-1	-	TRBJ2-7	-	TGTGCCAGTCGGGGAGAGACCCATAGCCACGAGCAGTACTTC	CASRGETHSHEQYF
TRBV28	-	TRBJ2-7	TRBD2	TGTGCCCACGGGACTAGCGGGAGGGTGGGGCTCTACGAGCAGTACTTC	CAHGTSGRVGLYEQYF
TRBV28	-	TRBJ2-1	-	TGTGCCAGCAGTTTGGACGGGAGTCGTCCCTACAATGAGCAGTTCTTC	CASSLDGSRPYNEQFF